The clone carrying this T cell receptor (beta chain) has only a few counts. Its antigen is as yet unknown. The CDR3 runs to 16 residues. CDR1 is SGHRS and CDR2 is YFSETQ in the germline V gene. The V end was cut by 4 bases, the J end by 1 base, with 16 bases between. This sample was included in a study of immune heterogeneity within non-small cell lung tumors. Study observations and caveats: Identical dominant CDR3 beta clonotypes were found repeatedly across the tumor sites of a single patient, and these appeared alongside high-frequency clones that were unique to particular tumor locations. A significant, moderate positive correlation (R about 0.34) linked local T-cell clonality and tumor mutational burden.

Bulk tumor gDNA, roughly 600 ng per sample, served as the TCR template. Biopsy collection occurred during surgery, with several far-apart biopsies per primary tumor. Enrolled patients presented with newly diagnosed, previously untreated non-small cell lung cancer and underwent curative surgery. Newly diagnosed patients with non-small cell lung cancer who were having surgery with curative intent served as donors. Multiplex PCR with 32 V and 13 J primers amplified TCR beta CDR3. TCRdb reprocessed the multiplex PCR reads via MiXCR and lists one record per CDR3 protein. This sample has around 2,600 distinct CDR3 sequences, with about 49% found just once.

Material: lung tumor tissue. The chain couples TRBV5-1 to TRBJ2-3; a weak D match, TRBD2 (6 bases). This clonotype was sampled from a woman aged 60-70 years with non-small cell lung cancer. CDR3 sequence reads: CASSPPLTGGTDTQYF. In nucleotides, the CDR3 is TGCGCCAGCAGCCCACCCTTGACGGGGGGCACAGATACGCAGTATTTT.